The clone carrying this T cell receptor beta chain was detected a few times. Per germline, CDR1 KGHSH and CDR2 LQKENI. The CDR3 is made up of 13 amino acids. Trimming cost V 5 bases and J 6 bases, with 13 bases left between them. Libraries were prepared by immunoSEQ multiplex PCR; TCRdb keeps only in-frame clonotypes and omits some of them. This sample has about 170,000 clones; about 87% occur once, and the top ten carry approximately 10%. As to time point: blood 4 weeks post-SBRT, at nephrectomy. Treatment specified: 15 Gy SBRT to primary tumor, nephrectomy 4 weeks later. The source of the sample is a study of radiation and T cells in renal cell carcinoma.

J is TRBJ1-2 and V is TRBV18; D is undetermined. The sequencing here drew on blood, taken from a patient whose treatment included radiotherapy and nephrectomy. This TCR derives from a woman between 50 and 59 years old with renal cell carcinoma. Here the CDR3 DNA reads TGTGCCAGCTCATACGACAAAGGGAATGGCTACACCTTC. This gives the protein CASSYDKGNGYTF.